This T cell receptor beta chain was profiled in a study of response to subunit inactivated influenza vaccine listed by TCRdb under 2018. In the study overall: The study used deep quantitative T cell receptor repertoire profiling to track responses to a trivalent subunit inactivated influenza vaccine.

The library was obtained by RT-PCR. TCRdb names Illumina HiSeq 2500 as the instrument used. The public reads were run again by TCRdb, first through fastp at Q25 and then through MiXCR, and only productive beta chains were kept. Rows are combined by CDR3 protein, so each entry shows the most common genes and DNA. The sample contains a few hundred thousand distinct CDR3 sequences, approximately 14% of them found a single time. The top ten hold around 10% of the sample. V sheds 3 bases and J sheds 12 bases, leaving 11 bases between their ends. The CDR3 numbers 11 residues from cysteine through phenylalanine. Kept here is only the CDR3 DNA, which spans 33 bases and is read in frame from base 1. The study at large found these results: The authors suggested that each seasonal influenza vaccination may recruit only a limited number of new T cells.

On this clonotype: Its binding antigen is unknown. Nothing much larger sits one base from this clone, and base qualities are not available.

The specimen was PBMCs from blood, collected less than 13 days after vaccination. This sequence originates from a man between 45 and 60 years old who received an inactivated influenza vaccine. Donor details come from another sample of the same person, matched by shared clones. The chain employs TRBV12-3 or TRBV12-4 and TRBJ1-2, with an unclear D gene assignment. The CDR3 corresponds to CASSLEGINTF. At the DNA level, the sequence is TGTGCCAGCAGTTTGGAGGGAATCAACACCTTC.